This T cell receptor (beta chain) was found in a study of blood T cell repertoires in COVID-19. Whole-study context: There were acute and convalescent COVID-19 samples, and they came from the United States, Italy and Spain.

Sequenced by immunoSEQ multiplex PCR; TCRdb stores in-frame clones only, minus some. The table includes 95,000 to 150,000 clones, more than 65% detected once. The source is a human donor in a cohort sampled during active COVID-19. Material for sequencing was peripheral blood.

The CDR3 loop reads CASSLGLAGQETQYF. DNA of the CDR3: TGTGCCAGCAGTTTAGGGCTAGCGGGGCAAGAGACCCAGTACTTC. The genes are TRBV5-6 and TRBJ2-5, with 9 bases matching TRBD2. V lost 5 bases and J lost 2; bases outside the gene matches: 7. This CDR3 spans 15 amino acids. Germline values: CDR1 SGHDT, CDR2 YYEEEE.